One sample yielded the 21 T cell receptor beta chains listed below, sequenced in a study of blood T cell repertoires in COVID-19. Profiled with immunoSEQ multiplex PCR; TCRdb holds only in-frame clones, not every one. The sample has some 97,000 clones, about 85% seen once. Specimen: peripheral blood. Receptors were obtained from a man over 45 with active or convalescent COVID-19.

The chain recombines TRBV6-5 with TRBJ1-4; 7 bases align to TRBD1. Germline loops: CDR1 MNHEY, CDR2 SVGAGI. Unmatched junction bases numbered 2, after V lost 7 bases and J lost 0 bases. This CDR3 spans 14 amino acids. The CDR3 DNA follows: TGTGCCAGCACCCAGGGGGCAACTAATGAAAAACTGTTTTTT. This codes for CASTQGATNEKLFF.

The chain uses TRBV11-2 and TRBJ2-7, with 7 bases aligning to TRBD1. Germline CDR1 SGHAT, CDR2 FQNNGV. CDR3 length equals 13 residues. Losses at the gene ends were 6 bases for V and 12 bases for J; bases not matched to a gene: 14. Written as DNA, the CDR3 is TGTGCCAGCAGATCCCGGACAGGTCAAGGACTGTACTTC. Amino acids: CASRSRTGQGLYF.

The rearrangement links TRBV5-1 to TRBJ2-1; D perhaps matches TRBD2 (5 bases). The V and J ends lost 0 bases and 3 bases respectively, with 13 bases between them. The CDR3 is made up of 16 amino acids. From germline, CDR1 is SGHRS and CDR2 YFSETQ. CDR3 amino acids: CASSLDAKGSYNEQFF. CDR3 DNA: TGCGCCAGCAGCTTGGATGCCAAAGGGAGCTACAATGAGCAGTTCTTC.

This chain links TRBV10-2 with TRBJ1-1, with TRBD1 as a possible D gene (6 bases). V lost 6 bases, J lost 3 bases, and 14 bases lay in between. Germline V gene sequence: CDR1 WSHSY, CDR2 SAAADI. This CDR3 comprises 14 residues. DNA for the CDR3: TGCGCCAGCAGCGCAAACAGGGTGGACACTGAAGCTTTCTTT. Protein product: CASSANRVDTEAFF.

The CDR3 loop reads CASSMAGGPRETQYF. CDR3 sequence (DNA): TGTGCCAGTAGTATGGCGGGAGGGCCTCGCGAGACCCAGTACTTC. The chain has TRBV19 and TRBJ2-5, with 9 bases that match TRBD2. V lost 3 bases to trimming and J lost 5 bases; unmatched junction nucleotides: 7. This CDR3 is 15 amino acids long. From germline, CDR1 is LNHDA and CDR2 SQIVND (reference sequence).

The V call is TRBV7-9, the J call TRBJ2-7; maybe TRBD2 (6 bases). The V end was cut by 5 bases, the J end by 4 bases, with 12 bases between. The CDR3 sequence is 13 residues long. Looked up from germline, CDR1 is SEHNR and CDR2 is FQNEAQ (reference sequence). The CDR3 bases are TGTGCCAGCAGCCCGACGGGGGTGTACGAGCAGTACTTC. Protein: CASSPTGVYEQYF.

J is TRBJ2-3 and V is TRBV7-9; D not resolved. The germline V and J ends were trimmed by 11 bases and 6 bases, with 15 bases remaining between them. The germline CDR1 and CDR2 sequences are SEHNR and FQNEAQ (reference sequence). The CDR3 length is 12 residues. CDR3 loop: CAGENVRDTQYF. The CDR3 DNA sequence: TGTGCCGGAGAGAACGTGAGGGATACGCAGTATTTT.

The chain combines TRBV29-1 with TRBJ2-2; 9 nucleotides agree with TRBD1. The CDR3 runs 13 residues. Trimming cost V 7 bases and J 4 bases; bases outside gene matches: 4. Germline assignment: CDR1 SQVTM and CDR2 ANQGSEA. The CDR3, as DNA: TGCAGCGGTGGGACAGGGACCACCGGGGAGCTGTTTTTT. It specifies CSGGTGTTGELFF.

V usage is TRBV12-3 or TRBV12-4 and J usage is TRBJ1-4; no firm D call. CDR3 length: 13 residues. Trimming shortened V by 4 bases and J by 8 bases, and 11 bases separated the two germline ends. CDR3 in amino acids: CASSYGSGEKLFF. In nucleotides, the CDR3 is TGTGCCAGCAGTTATGGTTCAGGAGAAAAACTGTTTTTT.

V gene TRBV6-5 combines with J gene TRBJ2-5; 11 bases match TRBD1. The CDR3 is 16 residues long. Germline loops: CDR1 MNHEY, CDR2 SVGAGI. V trimming: 4 bases; J trimming: 3 bases; junction bases outside the gene matches: 7. CDR3: CASSSSGTGGKETQYF. CDR3 nucleotide sequence: TGTGCCAGCAGTTCAAGCGGGACAGGGGGGAAAGAGACCCAGTACTTC.

The chain joins TRBV27 to TRBJ2-1, with D perhaps TRBD2 (6 bases). Germline V CDR1 and CDR2: MNHEY, SMNVEV (reference sequence). V lost 5 bases, J lost 8 bases, and 19 bases lay in between. The CDR3 has 15 residues. CDR3 DNA: TGTGCCAGCAGTATGTTAGCGGTGCCTTTGGATGAGCAGTTCTTC. It encodes CASSMLAVPLDEQFF.

The chain carries TRBV7-3 and TRBJ2-1, with D possibly TRBD1 on 5 matching bases. Trimming took 5 bases from V and 8 from J, leaving 13 bases between them. The CDR3 has 13 amino acids. Germline values: CDR1 SGHTA, CDR2 FQGTGA. CDR3 bases: TGTGCCAGCAGCCCGCGCGTAGGGGATGAGCAGTTCTTC. Protein sequence: CASSPRVGDEQFF.

This rearrangement joins TRBV24-1 to TRBJ1-4; maybe TRBD1 (5 bases). CDR3 length: 17 amino acids. Between the trimmed V and J ends, which lost 4 bases and 0 bases, there was a span of 14 bases. From germline, CDR1 is KGHDR and CDR2 SFDVKD. In nucleotides, the CDR3 is TGTGCCACCAGTGAAGGTTGGGGCAGCACAACTAATGAAAAACTGTTTTTT. It is translated as CATSEGWGSTTNEKLFF.

The chain joins TRBV27 to TRBJ2-2, with 9 bases identical to TRBD1. CDR1 and CDR2 from the germline V gene are MNHEY and SMNVEV (reference sequence). Trimming at V came to 3 bases and at J to 3 bases, leaving 5 bases not matched to a gene. CDR3 length: 16 residues. The CDR3, as DNA: TGTGCCAGCAGTTTCGCCGGGACAGGGTACACCGGGGAGCTGTTTTTT. It is translated as CASSFAGTGYTGELFF.

This chain connects TRBV7-2 to TRBJ2-7; D possibly corresponds to TRBD2 (5 bases). CDR1 is SGHTA and CDR2 is FQGNSA in the germline V gene. V was shortened by 5 bases and J by 5 bases, with 16 bases between the two germline ends. The CDR3 is made up of 14 amino acids. The CDR3 reads CASSPLLVSDEQYF. CDR3 sequence (DNA): TGTGCCAGCAGCCCGCTACTAGTTTCCGACGAGCAGTACTTC.

This rearrangement joins TRBV6-1 to TRBJ2-7, with D uncertain. Germline loops: CDR1 MNHNS, CDR2 SASEGT. V was clipped by 3 bases and J by 4 bases, with 16 bases between them. The CDR3 runs to 15 residues. This CDR3 reads CASSDSRHSFYEQYF. The DNA for the CDR3 is TGTGCCAGCAGTGATTCGAGACACTCGTTTTACGAGCAGTACTTC.

CDR3 nucleotide sequence: TGTGCCAGCAGTTTGAACAGACGGCTTCAGCCCCAGCATTTT. This encodes CASSLNRRLQPQHF. V and J are TRBV27 and TRBJ1-5; no definite D call. Germline CDR1 is MNHEY and CDR2 is SMNVEV (reference sequence). Trimming shortened V by 3 bases and J by 6 bases, and 12 bases separated the two germline ends. The CDR3 length is 14 residues.

The V gene is TRBV10-3, the J gene TRBJ2-1, with D possibly matching TRBD2 (5 bases). Germline V gene data show CDR1 as ENHRY and CDR2 as SYGVKD. CDR3 length: 16 amino acids. Trimming pared 5 bases from V and 8 bases from J, leaving 22 bases between. CDR3 amino acids: CAISSPLPAARDEQFF. The CDR3 DNA sequence: TGTGCCATCAGTTCCCCCCTCCCGGCGGCGCGGGATGAGCAGTTCTTC.

The chain employs TRBV9 and TRBJ2-1; 14 positions match TRBD2. This CDR3 is 15 amino acids long. The germline CDR1 and CDR2 sequences are SGDLS and YYNGEE. J was trimmed by 6 bases and V by 4 bases; bases with no gene match: 3. The CDR3 loop is CASSSGLAGGNEQFF. The CDR3 bases are TGTGCCAGCAGCTCCGGACTAGCGGGAGGCAATGAGCAGTTCTTC. The variable domain in full, completed from reference TRBV9 and TRBJ2-1, reads DSGVTQTPKHLITATGQRVTLRCSPRSGDLSVYWYQQSLDQGLQFLIQYYNGEERAKGNILERFSAQQFPDLHSELNLSSLELGDSALYFCASSSGLAGGNEQFFGPGTRLTVL.

This chain joins TRBV5-1 and TRBJ2-5, with 9 positions matching TRBD1. With V trimmed by 2 bases and J by 6 bases, 8 bases remained unmatched. CDR3 length equals 15 residues. Germline-derived CDR1 and CDR2 are SGHRS and YFSETQ. As DNA, the CDR3 is TGCGCCAGCAGCTTCGATTTGGACAGGGGAAAGACCCAGTACTTC. It translates to CASSFDLDRGKTQYF. The entire variable domain, with the rest obtained from reference TRBV5-1 and TRBJ2-5, is as follows: KAGVTQTPRYLIKTRGQQVTLSCSPISGHRSVSWYQQTPGQGLQFLFEYFSETQRNKGNFPGRFSGRQFSNSRSEMNVSTLELGDSALYLCASSFDLDRGKTQYFGPGTRLLVL.

The rearrangement links TRBV4-1 to TRBJ2-5, with TRBD2 matching 8 bases. Trimming took 1 base from V and 1 from J; bases not matched to a gene: 17. Germline values: CDR1 MGHRA, CDR2 YSYEKL. The CDR3 has 20 amino acids. The CDR3 reads CASSQALGFGLAGRQETQYF. For the CDR3, the DNA is TGCGCCAGCAGCCAAGCCCTGGGCTTTGGACTAGCCGGCCGCCAAGAGACCCAGTACTTC.